Shown below are 5 T cell receptor beta chains from a single sample sequenced in a study of human T cells and chemical hapten exposure. TCRdb itself ran the RACE reads through MiXCR, one entry per CDR3 protein. This table holds 150,000 to 200,000 distinct CDR3 sequences, around 30% found once. This sample's time point: pre-sensitization, week 0. This sample's treatment: therapeutic diphenylcyclopropenone sensitization with weekly scalp DPC. Here the sequenced sample was whole blood, taken in connection with sensitization to the hapten diphenylcyclopropenone (DPC). The origin of the receptors is a woman between 25 and 40 years old with alopecia areata. Some clones in this sample may be carry-over from other donors' samples.

This clonotype showed up just a few times. The chain has TRBV28 and TRBJ2-7; 7 bases fit TRBD2. V shed 5 bases and J 5 bases; nucleotides not matched to a gene: 12. The CDR3 has 15 amino acids. Germline V gives CDR1 MDHEN, CDR2 SYDVKM. The CDR3 protein is CASSPPGGRIDEQYF. The CDR3 region has the DNA TGTGCCAGCAGTCCCCCAGGCGGGAGAATTGACGAGCAGTACTTC.

This chain links TRBV20-1 with TRBJ2-2, with TRBD2 matching over 10 bases. This CDR3 has 17 residues. Looked up from germline, CDR1 is DFQATT and CDR2 is SNEGSKA (reference sequence). The V gene end was trimmed by 0 bases and the J gene end by 7 bases; junction bases not matched to a gene: 11. Here the CDR3 reads CSARDGKAGGPFGELFF. The CDR3 coding sequence is TGCAGTGCTAGAGATGGGAAAGCGGGAGGGCCTTTCGGGGAGCTGTTTTTT.

This clonotype was recorded many times. The rearrangement uses TRBV28 and TRBJ2-5, with 8 bases lining up with TRBD1. Germline V CDR1 and CDR2: MDHEN, SYDVKM. The CDR3 length is 14 residues. J gave up 10 bases and V 3 bases, and 10 bases lay outside the gene matches. The CDR3 bases are TGTGCCAGCAGTTTGGAGACAGGGGCCCTCGGCCAGTACTTC. Translation gives CASSLETGALGQYF.

This clonotype was found many times. The J gene is TRBJ1-2, the V gene TRBV29-1; TRBD1 matches 8 bases. Germline CDR1 is SQVTM and CDR2 is ANQGSEA. J gave up 7 bases and V 3 bases, and 4 bases lay outside the gene matches. This CDR3 has 12 amino acids. CDR3 in amino acids: CSVETGAGGYTF. In nucleotides, the CDR3 is TGCAGCGTTGAGACAGGGGCGGGTGGCTACACCTTC. The variable domain in full, completed from reference TRBV29-1 and TRBJ1-2, reads SAVISQKPSRDICQRGTSLTIQCQVDSQVTMMFWYRQQPGQSLTLIATANQGSEATYESGFVIDKFPISRPNLTFSTLTVSNMSPEDSSIYLCSVETGAGGYTFGSGTRLTVV.

This clonotype has more than one count but fewer than ten. The gene calls are TRBV7-9 and TRBJ1-5; the D gene is possibly TRBD1 (6 bases). Trimming removed 5 bases at V and 5 bases at J, with 10 bases between. CDR1 is SEHNR, CDR2 FQNEAQ, per germline (reference sequence). The CDR3 contains 13 residues. The CDR3 coding sequence is TGTGCCAGCAGCGAGAACAGGGATCAGCCCCAGCATTTT. This codes for CASSENRDQPQHF.